This record looks at one TCR beta chain sequence and its context. The identical CDR3 is also encoded by other nucleotide sequences in the sample. This sample is part of a study of T cell changes during pregnancy in multiple sclerosis. CDR3 length: 13 amino acids. Trimming shortened V by 5 bases and J by 2 bases, and 7 bases separated the two germline ends. Germline-derived CDR1 and CDR2 are SEHNR and FQNEAQ (reference sequence). Some clones are missing from TCRdb's copy, which holds only in-frame ones; the method was immunoSEQ multiplex PCR. This sample carries about 38,000 clones, less than 95% of them seen once, and the ten largest clones take approximately 0.42%.

The sequencing here drew on CD4+ T cells from peripheral blood mononuclear cells, taken in the second trimester of pregnancy. V gene TRBV7-9 combines with J gene TRBJ2-1; D possibly corresponds to TRBD1 (5 bases). This receptor was obtained from a female donor with multiple sclerosis, enrolled in a pregnancy study. The chain's CDR3 is CASSPGTYNEQFF. The DNA for the CDR3 is TGTGCCAGCAGCCCAGGGACCTACAATGAGCAGTTCTTC.